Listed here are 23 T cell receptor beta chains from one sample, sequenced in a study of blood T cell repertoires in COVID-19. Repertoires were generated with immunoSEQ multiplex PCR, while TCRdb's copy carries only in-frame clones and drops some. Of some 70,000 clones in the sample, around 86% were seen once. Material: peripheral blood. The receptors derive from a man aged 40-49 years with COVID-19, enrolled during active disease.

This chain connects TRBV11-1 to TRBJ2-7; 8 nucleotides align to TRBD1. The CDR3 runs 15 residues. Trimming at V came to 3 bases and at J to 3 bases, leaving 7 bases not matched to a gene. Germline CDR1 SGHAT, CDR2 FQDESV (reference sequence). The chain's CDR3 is CASSLSTGQDYEQYF. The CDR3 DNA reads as TGTGCCAGCAGCTTGTCCACGGGACAGGACTACGAGCAGTACTTC.

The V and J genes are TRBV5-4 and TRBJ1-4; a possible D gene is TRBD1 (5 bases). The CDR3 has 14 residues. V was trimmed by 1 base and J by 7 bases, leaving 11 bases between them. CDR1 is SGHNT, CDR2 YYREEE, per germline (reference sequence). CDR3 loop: CASSLFRDGEKLFF. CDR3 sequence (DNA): TGTGCCAGCAGCTTGTTCAGGGATGGTGAAAAACTGTTTTTT.

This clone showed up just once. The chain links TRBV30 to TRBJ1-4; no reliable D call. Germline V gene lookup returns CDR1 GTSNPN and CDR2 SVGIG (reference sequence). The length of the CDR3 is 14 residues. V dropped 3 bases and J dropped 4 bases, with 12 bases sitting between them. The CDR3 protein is CAWREGTVNEKLFF. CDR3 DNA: TGTGCCTGGAGGGAGGGCACGGTTAATGAAAAACTGTTTTTT.

The CDR3: CASSGGQGVSGELFF. The CDR3 DNA reads TGCGCCAGCAGCGGGGGACAGGGGGTATCCGGGGAGCTGTTTTTT. This chain uses TRBV5-1 with TRBJ2-2; TRBD1 aligns across 11 bases. This CDR3 has 15 residues. Per the germline V gene, CDR1 is SGHRS and CDR2 is YFSETQ. J gave up 6 bases and V 4 bases, and 5 bases lay outside the gene matches. Variable domain in full (rest from reference TRBV5-1 and TRBJ2-2): KAGVTQTPRYLIKTRGQQVTLSCSPISGHRSVSWYQQTPGQGLQFLFEYFSETQRNKGNFPGRFSGRQFSNSRSEMNVSTLELGDSALYLCASSGGQGVSGELFFGEGSRLTVL.

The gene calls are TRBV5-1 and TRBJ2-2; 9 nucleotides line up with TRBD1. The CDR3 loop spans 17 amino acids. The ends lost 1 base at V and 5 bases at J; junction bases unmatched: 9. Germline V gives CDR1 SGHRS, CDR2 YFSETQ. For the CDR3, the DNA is TGCGCCAGCAGCTTGAATTCGGGACAGGGAATAACCGGGGAGCTGTTTTTT. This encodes CASSLNSGQGITGELFF.

The CDR3 sequence: CASSFSTGEDYGYTF. DNA of the CDR3: TGTGCCAGCAGCTTTTCGACAGGGGAAGATTATGGCTACACCTTC. The chain combines TRBV5-5 with TRBJ1-2; 8 bases align to TRBD1. Looked up from germline, CDR1 is SGHKS and CDR2 is YYEKEE (reference sequence). The J segment lost 5 bases and the V segment lost 2 bases, leaving 8 bases of the junction unmatched. The CDR3 is 15 amino acids. Full variable domain (outside the CDR3, taken from reference TRBV5-5 and TRBJ1-2): DAGVTQSPTHLIKTRGQQVTLRCSPISGHKSVSWYQQVLGQGPQFIFQYYEKEERGRGNFPDRFSARQFPNYSSELNVNALLLGDSALYLCASSFSTGEDYGYTFGSGTRLTVV.

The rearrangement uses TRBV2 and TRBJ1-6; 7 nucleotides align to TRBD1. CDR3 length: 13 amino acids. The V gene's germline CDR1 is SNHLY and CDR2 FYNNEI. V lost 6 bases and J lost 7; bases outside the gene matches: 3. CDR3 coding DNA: TGTGCCAGCAGGACAGGGCTGAATTCACCCCTCCACTTT. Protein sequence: CASRTGLNSPLHF.

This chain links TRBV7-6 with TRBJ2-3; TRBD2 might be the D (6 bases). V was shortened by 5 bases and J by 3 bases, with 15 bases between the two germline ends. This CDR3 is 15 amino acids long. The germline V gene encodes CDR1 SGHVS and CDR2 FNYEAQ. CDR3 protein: CASSISRDFTDTQYF. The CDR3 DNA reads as TGTGCCAGCAGCATAAGTCGGGACTTTACAGATACGCAGTATTTT.

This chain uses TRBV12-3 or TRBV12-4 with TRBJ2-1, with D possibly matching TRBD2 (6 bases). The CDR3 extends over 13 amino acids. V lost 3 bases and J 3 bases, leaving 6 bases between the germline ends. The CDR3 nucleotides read TGTGCCAGCAGTTTGACTAGCTACAATGAGCAGTTCTTC. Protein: CASSLTSYNEQFF.

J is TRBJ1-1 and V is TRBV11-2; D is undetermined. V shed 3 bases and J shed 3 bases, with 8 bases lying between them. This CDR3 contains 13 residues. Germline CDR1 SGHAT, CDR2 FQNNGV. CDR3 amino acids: CASSLGVDTEAFF. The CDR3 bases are TGTGCCAGCAGCTTGGGAGTGGACACTGAAGCTTTCTTT.

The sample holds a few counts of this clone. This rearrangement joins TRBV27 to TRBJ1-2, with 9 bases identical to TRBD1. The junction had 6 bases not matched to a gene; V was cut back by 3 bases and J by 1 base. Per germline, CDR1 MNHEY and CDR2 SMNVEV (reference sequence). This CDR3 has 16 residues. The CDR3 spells CASSLIGTGNNYGYTF. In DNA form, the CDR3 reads TGTGCCAGCAGTTTGATCGGGACAGGGAATAACTATGGCTACACCTTC.

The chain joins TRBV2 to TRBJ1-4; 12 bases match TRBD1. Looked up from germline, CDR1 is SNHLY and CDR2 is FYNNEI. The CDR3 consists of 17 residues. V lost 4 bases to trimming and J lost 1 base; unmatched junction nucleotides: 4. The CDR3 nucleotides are TGTGCCAGCAGTGGTGGGACAGGGGGCGTAACTAATGAAAAACTGTTTTTT. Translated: CASSGGTGGVTNEKLFF.

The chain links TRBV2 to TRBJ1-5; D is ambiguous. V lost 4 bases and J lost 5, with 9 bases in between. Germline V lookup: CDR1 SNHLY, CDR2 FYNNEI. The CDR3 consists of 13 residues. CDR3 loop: CASSVTLDQPQHF. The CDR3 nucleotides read TGTGCCAGCAGTGTGACACTAGATCAGCCCCAGCATTTT.

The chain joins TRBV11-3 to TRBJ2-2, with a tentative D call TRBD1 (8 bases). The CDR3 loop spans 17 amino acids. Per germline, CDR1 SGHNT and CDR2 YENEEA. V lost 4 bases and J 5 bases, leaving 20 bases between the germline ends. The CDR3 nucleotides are TGTGCCAGCAGCTCGGGGAGGGGCAGGGGGCGAACCGGGGAGCTGTTTTTT. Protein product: CASSSGRGRGRTGELFF.

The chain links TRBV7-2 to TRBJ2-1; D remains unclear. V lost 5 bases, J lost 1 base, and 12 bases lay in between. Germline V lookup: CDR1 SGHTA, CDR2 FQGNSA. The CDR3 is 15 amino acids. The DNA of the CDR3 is TGTGCCAGCAGCCAAGAGCCCGGGTCCTACAATGAGCAGTTCTTC. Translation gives CASSQEPGSYNEQFF.

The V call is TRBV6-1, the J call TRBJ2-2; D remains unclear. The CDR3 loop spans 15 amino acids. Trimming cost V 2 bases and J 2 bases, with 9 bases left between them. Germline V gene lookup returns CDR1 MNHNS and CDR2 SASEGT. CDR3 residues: CASSEQALNTGELFF. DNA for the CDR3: TGTGCCAGCAGTGAACAAGCGTTAAACACCGGGGAGCTGTTTTTT.

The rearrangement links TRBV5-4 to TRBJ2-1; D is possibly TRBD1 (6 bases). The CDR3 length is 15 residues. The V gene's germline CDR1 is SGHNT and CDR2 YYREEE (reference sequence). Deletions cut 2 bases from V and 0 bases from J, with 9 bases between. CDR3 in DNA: TGTGCCAGCAGCTTAGACAGGAGCTCCTACAATGAGCAGTTCTTC. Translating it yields CASSLDRSSYNEQFF.

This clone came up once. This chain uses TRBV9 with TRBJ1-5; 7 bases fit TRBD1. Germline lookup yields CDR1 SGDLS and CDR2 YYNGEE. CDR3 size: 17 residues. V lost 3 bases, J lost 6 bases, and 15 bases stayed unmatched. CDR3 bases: TGTGCCAGCAGCGGCCTTATGACAGGGATGAGGGGTCAGCCCCAGCATTTT. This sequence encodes CASSGLMTGMRGQPQHF.

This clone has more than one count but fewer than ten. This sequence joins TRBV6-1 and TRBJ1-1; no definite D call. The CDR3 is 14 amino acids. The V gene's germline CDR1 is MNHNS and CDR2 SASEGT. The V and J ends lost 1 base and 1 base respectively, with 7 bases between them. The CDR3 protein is CASSEGLGNTEAFF. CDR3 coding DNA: TGTGCCAGCAGTGAAGGACTCGGGAACACTGAAGCTTTCTTT.

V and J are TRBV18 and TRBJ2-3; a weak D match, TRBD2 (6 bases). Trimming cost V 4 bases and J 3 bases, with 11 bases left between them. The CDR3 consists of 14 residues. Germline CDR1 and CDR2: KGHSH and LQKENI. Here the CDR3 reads CASSRDLHTDTQYF. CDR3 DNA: TGTGCCAGCTCACGGGACTTACATACAGATACGCAGTATTTT.

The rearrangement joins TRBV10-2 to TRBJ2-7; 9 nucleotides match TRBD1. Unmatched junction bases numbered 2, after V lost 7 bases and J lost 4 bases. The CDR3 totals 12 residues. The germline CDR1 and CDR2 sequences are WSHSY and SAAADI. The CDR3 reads CASKGQGYEQYF. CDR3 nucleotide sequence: TGCGCCAGCAAGGGACAGGGATACGAGCAGTACTTC.

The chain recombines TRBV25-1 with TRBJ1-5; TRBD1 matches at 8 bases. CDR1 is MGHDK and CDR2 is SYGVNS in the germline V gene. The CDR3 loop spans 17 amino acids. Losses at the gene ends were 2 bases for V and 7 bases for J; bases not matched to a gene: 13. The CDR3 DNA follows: TGTGCCAGCAGTGAAGATGGACAGGGCATCGGGGGGCAGCCCCAGCATTTT. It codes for CASSEDGQGIGGQPQHF.

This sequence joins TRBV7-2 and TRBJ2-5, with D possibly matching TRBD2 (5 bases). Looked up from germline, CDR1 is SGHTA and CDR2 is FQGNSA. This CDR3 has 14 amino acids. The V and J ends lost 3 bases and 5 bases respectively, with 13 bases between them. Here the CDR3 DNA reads TGTGCCAGCAGCTTCAGTATGGGCGGGGAGACCCAGTACTTC. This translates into CASSFSMGGETQYF.